This is a list of T cell receptor beta chains from one sample in a study of blood T cell repertoires in COVID-19. Measured with immunoSEQ multiplex PCR; TCRdb has only the in-frame clones, and not every one. The sample shows roughly 260,000 clones, 80% to 95% of them seen only once. Sample: PBMCs or T cells enriched from blood (not recorded which). Every receptor here comes from a woman aged 18-29 years who had recovered from COVID-19. CDR3s include the opening cysteine and the closing phenylalanine or tryptophan. The D gene is left open where the match is weak. Size tells how often a clone was seen (once, few, many) or the class of an expanded clone, and some rows leave it out.

CDR3 DNA | CDR3 protein | J gene | CDR3 length | V gene | clone size | D gene
TGTGCCAGCAGCTTAGCGCGGGCTGAAGCTTTCTTT | CASSLARAEAFF | TRBJ1-1 | 12 | TRBV7-2 | once | NA
TGTGCCAGCAGGGGCGGGACCGTGGCATACGAGCAGTACTTC | CASRGGTVAYEQYF | TRBJ2-7 | 14 | TRBV2 | NA | NA
TGTGCCAGCAGCCAAGTGACAGGGGTCGGGGAGCTGTTTTTT | CASSQVTGVGELFF | TRBJ2-2 | 14 | TRBV14 | NA | TRBD1
TGCGCCAGCAGCGAGGGGAGCTCTGGGGCCAACGTCCTGACTTTC | CASSEGSSGANVLTF | TRBJ2-6 | 15 | TRBV10-1 | few | NA
TGTGCCACCAGCGATAGCAACCACGAGCAGTACTTC | CATSDSNHEQYF | TRBJ2-7 | 12 | TRBV15 | once | NA
TGTGCCAGCGGGCGGGGACCCAATCAGCCCCAGCATTTT | CASGRGPNQPQHF | TRBJ1-5 | 13 | TRBV6-5 | NA | NA
TGTGCCAGCAGCGTCTTTGGGGACAGGGTAGAGACCCAGTACTTC | CASSVFGDRVETQYF | TRBJ2-5 | 15 | TRBV2 | NA | TRBD1
TGTGCCAGCAGCCTGGGACAGGGGGCGTACGGCTACACCTTC | CASSLGQGAYGYTF | TRBJ1-2 | 14 | TRBV6-5 | NA | TRBD1
TGTGCCAGCGGAGAGACAGGGGATTTTTCACCCCTCCACTTT | CASGETGDFSPLHF | TRBJ1-6 | 14 | TRBV28 | few | TRBD1
TGTGCCAGCAGCTATGGGACTAGCGGATACCAAGAGACCCAGTACTTC | CASSYGTSGYQETQYF | TRBJ2-5 | 16 | TRBV7-2 | NA | TRBD2
TGTGCCAGCAGCGGACATGGACTAGCGGACAATGAGCAGTTCTTC | CASSGHGLADNEQFF | TRBJ2-1 | 15 | TRBV5-6 | NA | TRBD2
TGTGCCAGCAGTGAACGGAACAGGGCCAATCAGCCCCAGCATTTT | CASSERNRANQPQHF | TRBJ1-5 | 15 | TRBV6-1 | NA | NA
TGCAGCGTTACACCGAGGGGGGGCGGTGAAGCTTTCTTT | CSVTPRGGGEAFF | TRBJ1-1 | 13 | TRBV29-1 | NA | NA
TGTGCCAGCTCACCTACTCTAATCCCCGGGACAGCCAACTATGGCTACACCTTC | CASSPTLIPGTANYGYTF | TRBJ1-2 | 18 | TRBV18 | NA | TRBD1
TGTGCCAGCAGTTATCTGTGCACAGGGGGAGGTACTAATGAAAAACTGTTTTTT | CASSYLCTGGGTNEKLFF | TRBJ1-4 | 18 | TRBV6-9 | once | TRBD1
TGTGCCAGCAGCTCCCCTCACAGGGGGGGTGGTGAAAAACTGTTTTTT | CASSSPHRGGGEKLFF | TRBJ1-4 | 16 | TRBV12-1 | NA | NA
TGTGCCAGCAGCTTGCCCAGGGAGGGAACTAATGAAAAACTGTTTTTT | CASSLPREGTNEKLFF | TRBJ1-4 | 16 | TRBV5-8 | NA | NA
TGTGCCAGCAGAGCGGGACAGGGTATGGATACGCAGTATTTT | CASRAGQGMDTQYF | TRBJ2-3 | 14 | TRBV2 | NA | TRBD1
TGTGCCACCAGCAGAAACAGGGTAATCCTCTCCTACAATGAGCAGTTCTTC | CATSRNRVILSYNEQFF | TRBJ2-1 | 17 | TRBV15 | NA | NA
TGTGCCAGCTCCAGCGGGTTCCAAGAGACCCAGTACTTC | CASSSGFQETQYF | TRBJ2-5 | 13 | TRBV18 | NA | NA
TGTGCCAGTAGTCACACAGGGGGCGGCTATGGCTACACCTTC | CASSHTGGGYGYTF | TRBJ1-2 | 14 | TRBV19 | NA | TRBD1
TGCGCCAGCAGCCTAAACTTCCCAGCGGGAGGGACCTCAGAGACCGTCTACAATGAGCAGTTCTTC | CASSLNFPAGGTSETVYNEQFF | TRBJ2-1 | 22 | TRBV4-1 | NA | TRBD2
TGTGCCAGCTCCCCCAGGGAAACTGGGGCCAACGTCCTGACTTTC | CASSPRETGANVLTF | TRBJ2-6 | 15 | TRBV18 | NA | NA